This TCR beta chain was identified during a study of cytomegalovirus exposure and HLA in healthy donors. Regarding this clone: Its antigen is not known.

The PCR used 60 Vbeta and 13 Jbeta primers. Measured with immunoSEQ multiplex PCR; TCRdb has only the in-frame clones, and not every one. The sample includes some 220,000 clones, about 89% of them seen just once. The V gene end was trimmed by 5 bases and the J gene end by 7 bases; junction bases not matched to a gene: 4. The CDR3 is 12 residues long. The V gene's germline CDR1 is SGHDT and CDR2 YYEEEE. Study-level points and caveats: Sequencing depth across donors, presence/absence analyses assumed, was roughly uniform.

The sequence came from a woman between 18 and 29 years old in good health and CMV-seronegative. The sequenced sample was PBMCs. The chain is built from TRBV5-6 and TRBJ1-1, with TRBD1 matching 8 bases. CDR3 sequence reads: CASRRQGSEAFF. The CDR3 DNA sequence: TGTGCCAGCAGAAGACAGGGGAGTGAAGCTTTCTTT.